This paragraph reports one T cell receptor (beta chain). Its matching antigen is unknown. The record originates from a study of T cell clonotyping in hematopoietic cell transplantation. Study overall: Cytoreduction preceded collection of pretransplant recipient samples.

Study-wide findings and caveats: Broader posttransplant TCR repertoire diversity was predicted by graft donor and pretransplant recipient Inverse Simpson Index values. Few recipient clonotypes overlapped donors; over 95% were de novo at given depth. Recipient TCR diversity dropped after transplant; expanded clonotypes rose from day 30 to 180.

In germline, CDR1 is LNHDA, CDR2 SQIVND (reference sequence). Between the trimmed V and J ends, which lost 3 bases and 3 bases, there was a span of 12 bases. The CDR3 length is 14 residues. Time point here: recipient sample about 28 days before transplant, after cytoreduction. Sequencing was performed with immunoSEQ multiplex PCR; in TCRdb, only in-frame clones are kept and a portion is missing. Seen here are about 36,000 clones, 85% to 95% observed once, and the top ten hold around 1.5%. Source: peripheral blood mononuclear cells, taken before stem cell transplant. This chain uses TRBV19 with TRBJ2-7; possible D gene TRBD2, 5 bases. The sequence came from a man aged 40-49 years with chronic myeloid leukemia. Some clones in this sample may be carry-over from other donors' samples. The CDR3 DNA sequence: TGTGCCAGTAGTATCTCTAGCCCGGGCTACGAGCAGTACTTC. The encoded protein is CASSISSPGYEQYF.